A selection of T cell receptor beta chains follows, all from one sample in a study of naive and memory T cell subsets. TCRdb independently ran MiXCR on the UMI-ligation and nested PCR reads; one entry per CDR3 protein. The sample includes approximately 22,000 distinct CDR3 sequences, 6% seen only once; the top ten take around 6.4%. Specimen: skin, collected from a tuberculin skin test site. The receptors originated from an adult in good health. Both conserved end residues are part of each CDR3. The D gene is left open where the match is weak. Clone sizes are given selectively: once, few, many, or a class where the clone is expanded.

DNA: TGTGCCAGCAAAGGAAGCGCTGGGGCCAACGTCCTGACTTTC
CDR3: CASKGSAGANVLTF
V: TRBV6-5
D: .
size: many
J: TRBJ2-6

DNA: TGTGCCACCAGTGATGGAGGCGGCTATGGCTACACCTTC
CDR3: CATSDGGGYGYTF
V: TRBV24-1
D: .
size: many
J: TRBJ1-2

DNA: TGTGCCAGCAGCTGGTCTCCGACAGGGGAGGATGGCAATGAGCAGTTCTTC
CDR3: CASSWSPTGEDGNEQFF
V: TRBV7-6
D: TRBD1
size: many
J: TRBJ2-1

DNA: TGTGCCAGCAGTGAAGGTAGCTATGCGGGAGGGCCTAGCAATGAGCAGTTCTTC
CDR3: CASSEGSYAGGPSNEQFF
V: TRBV2
D: TRBD2
size: .
J: TRBJ2-1

DNA: TGTGCCAGCAGCTTAGGGACACCCCATCATGGGGCCAACGTCCTGACTTTC
CDR3: CASSLGTPHHGANVLTF
V: TRBV11-2
D: .
size: many
J: TRBJ2-6

DNA: TGCGCCAGCAGCCAAGCGGCGGGAGAGACCGGGGAGCTGTTTTTT
CDR3: CASSQAAGETGELFF
V: TRBV4-3
D: TRBD2
size: .
J: TRBJ2-2

DNA: TGTGCCAGTAGTAGCGGGTCGACCCACGAGCAGTACTTC
CDR3: CASSSGSTHEQYF
V: TRBV19
D: .
size: .
J: TRBJ2-7

DNA: TGTGCCAGCAGTGAGGGGCATGAGCAGTTCTTC
CDR3: CASSEGHEQFF
V: TRBV6-1
D: .
size: many
J: TRBJ2-1

DNA: TGTGCCAGCAGCCAAGATACGGCAGGCCAGCCCCAGCATTTT
CDR3: CASSQDTAGQPQHF
V: TRBV3-1
D: .
size: few
J: TRBJ1-5

DNA: TGTGCCAGCAGCTACGGACCGGGGCCCACCAATGAGCAGTTCTTC
CDR3: CASSYGPGPTNEQFF
V: TRBV6-5
D: .
size: .
J: TRBJ2-1

DNA: TGTGCCAGCAGCTTGGAGGGACGACGCACCGGGGAGCTGTTTTTT
CDR3: CASSLEGRRTGELFF
V: TRBV5-6
D: .
size: .
J: TRBJ2-2

DNA: TGTGCCAGCAGCGTCCGAGCGGGAGGGCCGGGAGATACGCAGTATTTT
CDR3: CASSVRAGGPGDTQYF
V: TRBV9
D: TRBD2
size: many
J: TRBJ2-3

DNA: TGTGCCAGCAGTGTCGGGGACCAGCCCCAGCATTTT
CDR3: CASSVGDQPQHF
V: TRBV5-6
D: .
size: .
J: TRBJ1-5

DNA: TGTGCCAGCAGTACGGGACAGGTACACGAGCAGTACTTC
CDR3: CASSTGQVHEQYF
V: TRBV12-3/TRBV12-4
D: TRBD1
size: few
J: TRBJ2-7

DNA: TGTGCCAGCAGCTGGGGGTCAGGGTCGGGAATGAACACTGAAGCTTTCTTT
CDR3: CASSWGSGSGMNTEAFF
V: TRBV5-4
D: .
size: few
J: TRBJ1-1

DNA: TGCGCCAGCAGCCAAGGAGTTAGCGGGAGCTTTGGCTACGAGCAGTACTTC
CDR3: CASSQGVSGSFGYEQYF
V: TRBV4-3
D: TRBD2
size: many
J: TRBJ2-7

DNA: TGTGCCAGCAGCTTAGGGGGCGAAGAAGCTTTCTTT
CDR3: CASSLGGEEAFF
V: TRBV5-4
D: TRBD1
size: .
J: TRBJ1-1

DNA: TGCAGTGCTGAACCCGGGACACTCGGTAGGACTGAAGCTTTCTTT
CDR3: CSAEPGTLGRTEAFF
V: TRBV20-1
D: .
size: few
J: TRBJ1-1

DNA: TGTGCCAGTAGGGACAGGGTGGGCAATCAGCCCCAGCATTTT
CDR3: CASRDRVGNQPQHF
V: TRBV19
D: TRBD1
size: few
J: TRBJ1-5

DNA: TGTGCCAGCAGCCTTGGGACAGGTAGGGTCCAAGAGACCCAGTACTTC
CDR3: CASSLGTGRVQETQYF
V: TRBV9
D: TRBD1
size: few
J: TRBJ2-5

DNA: TGTGCCTGGACTCGCCAGGGGAACACCGGGGAGCTGTTTTTT
CDR3: CAWTRQGNTGELFF
V: TRBV30
D: .
size: few
J: TRBJ2-2

DNA: TGTGCCAGCAAAGGCCTTGGGAGCAATCAGCCCCAGCATTTT
CDR3: CASKGLGSNQPQHF
V: TRBV6-2/TRBV6-3
D: .
size: few
J: TRBJ1-5

DNA: TGTGCCAGCAACAGGGGACTAGTGGGCACCGGGGAGCTGTTTTTT
CDR3: CASNRGLVGTGELFF
V: TRBV6-5
D: .
size: many
J: TRBJ2-2

DNA: TGTGCCTGGAGAAGAACGGGAGGCTGGGGCATTCAGTACTTC
CDR3: CAWRRTGGWGIQYF
V: TRBV30
D: TRBD2
size: .
J: TRBJ2-4